This TCR beta chain was found in a study of blood T cells in healthy people across ages. This clonotype was detected a few times. CDR3 length: 15 amino acids. V was cut by 2 bases and J by 7 bases, with 13 bases left in between. Germline CDR1 reads SGDLS; CDR2 reads YYNGEE. With a J-beta primer mix and a sample-barcoded 5' primer, a second PCR ran about 6 to 11 cycles. A single record per CDR3 protein comes from TCRdb applying MiXCR to the 5' RACE reads. Of approximately 770,000 distinct CDR3 sequences in the sample, roughly 60% were seen once. This chain joins TRBV9 and TRBJ1-6; D unclear. Input material: blood. This TCR was recovered from a man aged 25 to 45 in good health. DNA for the CDR3: TGTGCCAGCAGCGTCCTGGGCGGGGAAAATTCACCCCTCCACTTT. Protein: CASSVLGGENSPLHF. Variable domain in full (rest from reference TRBV9 and TRBJ1-6): DSGVTQTPKHLITATGQRVTLRCSPRSGDLSVYWYQQSLDQGLQFLIQYYNGEERAKGNILERFSAQQFPDLHSELNLSSLELGDSALYFCASSVLGGENSPLHFGNGTRLTVT.